This T cell receptor beta chain appears in the sequencing data of a study of OX40 agonist ivuxolimab in advanced cancers. Assay used: immunoSEQ multiplex PCR; TCRdb lists only in-frame clones, some missing. The sample consists of some 64,000 clones, about 87% of them appearing once. Material: CD4+ or CD8+ T cells sorted from blood, obtained in a trial of the OX40 agonist ivuxolimab. The receptor was derived from an adult with an advanced solid tumor such as melanoma, head and neck, liver or kidney cancer.

DNA for the CDR3: TGTGCCAGCAGTTGGGGGGGGGTTAATGAAAAACTGTTTTTT. It translates to CASSWGGVNEKLFF. The V call is TRBV28, the J call TRBJ1-4; D might be TRBD1 (5 bases). V was pared by 4 bases and J by 4 bases, with 10 bases between. The CDR3 runs 14 residues. Germline V gives CDR1 MDHEN, CDR2 SYDVKM.